The 16 T cell receptor beta chains below all came from one sample that was sequenced in a study of Graves' ophthalmopathy and Graves' hyperthyroidism. RNA transcripts provided the template for amplifying TCR beta CDR3 regions. An initial RT-PCR round employing HTBI primers preceded a second-round multiplex PCR. TCRdb itself ran the multiplex PCR reads through MiXCR, one entry per CDR3 protein. Seen here are about 660,000 distinct CDR3 sequences, roughly two fifths observed once, and the top ten hold roughly 3%. The sample was peripheral blood. All receptors derive from an adult man with Graves' ophthalmopathy.

Note on this clonotype: One end of the junction does not line up with germline, which may come from a read error. The CDR3 nucleotides read TGTGCCAGCAGCTTGAACAGGGGGCGGGAGATCCCCGAGATCCAGTACTTC. Translated, it gives CASSLNRGREIPEIQYF. The gene calls are TRBV7-2 and TRBJ2-5; 9 nucleotides line up with TRBD1. Germline-derived CDR1 and CDR2 are SGHTA and FQGNSA. CDR3 length: 17 amino acids.

Many counts were recorded for this clonotype. The chain carries TRBV19 and TRBJ1-5; 7 bases are a match to TRBD1. After removal of 7 bases from V and 4 bases from J, the junction contained 10 bases not matched to a gene. Per germline, CDR1 LNHDA and CDR2 SQIVND (reference sequence). The CDR3 runs 15 residues. The CDR3 nucleotides are TGTGCCAGTACTACAGACAGGGTGGAGAATCAGCCCCAGCATTTT. It is translated as CASTTDRVENQPQHF.

The sample holds many counts of this clonotype. The chain joins TRBV15 to TRBJ2-5; D is undetermined. Germline V gives CDR1 LNHNV, CDR2 YYDKDF (reference sequence). The CDR3 totals 15 residues. Trimming pared 3 bases from V and 1 base from J, leaving 12 bases between. The CDR3 region is CATSRGTAFQETQYF. CDR3 DNA: TGTGCCACCAGCAGGGGAACAGCTTTCCAAGAGACCCAGTACTTC.

This clonotype was recorded a few times. The rearrangement joins TRBV12-3 or TRBV12-4 to TRBJ2-2; TRBD2 aligns across 11 bases. This CDR3 comprises 15 residues. The J segment lost 8 bases and the V segment lost 6 bases, leaving 8 bases of the junction unmatched. The CDR3 region is CASSQLAGVAGELFF. CDR3 nucleotides: TGTGCCAGCAGCCAACTAGCGGGAGTTGCAGGGGAGCTGTTTTTT.

J is TRBJ2-2 and V is TRBV20-1; no clear D gene. From germline, CDR1 is DFQATT and CDR2 SNEGSKA (reference sequence). Trimming took 0 bases from V and 7 from J, leaving 12 bases between them. CDR3 length: 14 residues. The CDR3, as DNA: TGCAGTGCTAGAGACGGACCTCAACACGGGGAGCTGTTTTTT. As protein: CSARDGPQHGELFF.

This clonotype has a count of ten or more. This chain links TRBV10-3 with TRBJ1-1; D perhaps matches TRBD1 (5 bases). The V gene's germline CDR1 is ENHRY and CDR2 SYGVKD. The CDR3 extends over 13 amino acids. V was pared by 10 bases and J by 6 bases, with 18 bases between. The CDR3 region is CATRPGQSAEAFF. Here the CDR3 DNA reads TGTGCCACCCGACCGGGGCAGTCGGCTGAAGCTTTCTTT.

This clonotype has just a few counts. The genes are TRBV3-1 and TRBJ1-2; no definite D call. The length of the CDR3 is 15 residues. The germline V and J ends were trimmed by 4 bases and 5 bases, with 17 bases remaining between them. Germline V lookup: CDR1 LGHDT, CDR2 YNNKEL (reference sequence). In DNA form, the CDR3 reads TGTGCCAGCAGCCCCATGGCAGAACTTCAGTATGGCTACACCTTC. It codes for CASSPMAELQYGYTF.

This chain connects TRBV5-1 to TRBJ2-5; no clear D. The V gene's germline CDR1 is SGHRS and CDR2 YFSETQ. The CDR3 is 13 residues long. Trimming shortened V by 5 bases and J by 9 bases, and 17 bases separated the two germline ends. Written as DNA, the CDR3 is TGCGCCAGCAGAGCGAGTGACAATCAGCCCCAGTACTTC. It encodes CASRASDNQPQYF.

The V and J genes are TRBV19 and TRBJ2-5; 9 bases fit TRBD2. With 0 bases clipped from V and 11 bases from J, the junction kept 16 bases outside the gene matches. Germline V gene lookup returns CDR1 LNHDA and CDR2 SQIVND (reference sequence). The CDR3 is 17 residues long. The CDR3 coding sequence is TGTGCCAGTAGTATAGACGATAGCGGGAGTTATACAGATACGCAGTACTTC. Encoded protein: CASSIDDSGSYTDTQYF.

This chain connects TRBV20-1 to TRBJ1-6; a possible D gene is TRBD1 (6 bases). Germline CDR1 DFQATT, CDR2 SNEGSKA (reference sequence). This CDR3 has 16 amino acids. V lost 5 bases to trimming and J lost 5 bases, with 19 bases between them. CDR3 in amino acids: CSAGGAGPGNNSPLHF. CDR3 bases: TGCAGTGCTGGGGGGGCGGGGCCCGGGAATAATTCACCCCTCCACTTT.

The genes are TRBV7-3 and TRBJ2-7; D call uncertain. Trimming cost V 2 bases and J 4 bases, with 9 bases left between them. This CDR3 is 13 amino acids long. The germline V gene encodes CDR1 SGHTA and CDR2 FQGTGA. CDR3 sequence: CASSLDQNYEQYF. The CDR3 DNA follows: TGTGCCAGCAGCTTAGATCAGAATTACGAGCAGTACTTC.

The V gene is TRBV29-1, the J gene TRBJ2-5, with 8 bases lining up with TRBD2. V was pared by 4 bases and J by 5 bases, with 9 bases of the junction left unmatched. Germline CDR1 and CDR2: SQVTM and ANQGSEA. This CDR3 region has 14 residues. The CDR3 loop is CSVALAGRDETQYF. CDR3 sequence (DNA): TGCAGCGTTGCTCTAGCGGGCCGAGATGAGACCCAGTACTTC.

A remark on this clonotype: Sequence at one end of the junction differs from germline and may be a read error. This chain joins TRBV12-3 or TRBV12-4 and TRBJ1-3; 8 bases are a match to TRBD1. CDR3 size: 15 residues. CDR3 coding DNA: TGTGCCAGCAGTATCTCGGACAGGGCTGGGAACACCATATATTTT. It encodes CASSISDRAGNTIYF.

This sequence joins TRBV10-3 and TRBJ2-2; 7 nucleotides line up with TRBD1. Looked up from germline, CDR1 is ENHRY and CDR2 is SYGVKD. CDR3 length: 15 amino acids. Trimming at V came to 10 bases and at J to 5 bases, leaving 13 bases not matched to a gene. For the CDR3, the DNA is TGTGCCAGCACCAGACAGGGAGTAAAGACCGGGGAGCTGTTTTTT. Translation: CASTRQGVKTGELFF.

This clonotype was observed a few times. J is TRBJ1-2 and V is TRBV12-3 or TRBV12-4, with a tentative D call TRBD1 (5 bases). The CDR3 runs 17 residues. V was pared by 8 bases and J by 4 bases, with 26 bases between. CDR3 amino acids: CASSMINLWEQGYGYTF. The CDR3 region has the DNA TGTGCCAGCTCTATGATAAATCTCTGGGAGCAGGGCTATGGCTACACCTTC.

The chain couples TRBV2 to TRBJ1-1; D unresolved. The CDR3 is 10 residues long. Germline V gene sequence: CDR1 SNHLY, CDR2 FYNNEI. V gave up 7 bases and J gave up 6 bases, with 6 bases separating them. The CDR3 DNA follows: TGTGCCAGCATGGTCTCTGAAGCTTTCTTT. Encoded protein: CASMVSEAFF.